The sequence of this T cell receptor beta chain was determined in a study of human T cells and chemical hapten exposure. Study-wide background: Diagnoses of alopecia areata, totalis or universalis occurred in mostly female patients. Minor volume differences among pooled libraries chiefly drove per-sample TCR yield variation.

Time point in this sample: patch test 3, about 24 weeks after DPC sensitization. Treatment described: therapeutic diphenylcyclopropenone sensitization with weekly scalp DPC. Trimming took 6 bases from V and 5 from J, leaving 19 bases between them. The CDR3 is 14 amino acids. The germline CDR1 and CDR2 sequences are DFQATT and SNEGSKA (reference sequence). TCRdb re-called the RACE reads with MiXCR, one entry per CDR3 protein. Counted here are around 85,000 distinct CDR3 sequences, 10% to 15% occurring once; the ten biggest clones make up approximately 5%. This specimen consisted of whole blood, obtained in connection with sensitization to the hapten diphenylcyclopropenone (DPC). The clonotype originates from a woman between 45 and 60 years old with alopecia areata. Some clones in this sample may be carry-over from other donors' samples. The rearrangement joins TRBV20-1 to TRBJ2-5, with D possibly being TRBD1 (5 bases). CDR3 nucleotides: TGCAGTGCGCATACAGGCACGGCCGCGGAGACCCAGTACTTC. This encodes CSAHTGTAAETQYF.